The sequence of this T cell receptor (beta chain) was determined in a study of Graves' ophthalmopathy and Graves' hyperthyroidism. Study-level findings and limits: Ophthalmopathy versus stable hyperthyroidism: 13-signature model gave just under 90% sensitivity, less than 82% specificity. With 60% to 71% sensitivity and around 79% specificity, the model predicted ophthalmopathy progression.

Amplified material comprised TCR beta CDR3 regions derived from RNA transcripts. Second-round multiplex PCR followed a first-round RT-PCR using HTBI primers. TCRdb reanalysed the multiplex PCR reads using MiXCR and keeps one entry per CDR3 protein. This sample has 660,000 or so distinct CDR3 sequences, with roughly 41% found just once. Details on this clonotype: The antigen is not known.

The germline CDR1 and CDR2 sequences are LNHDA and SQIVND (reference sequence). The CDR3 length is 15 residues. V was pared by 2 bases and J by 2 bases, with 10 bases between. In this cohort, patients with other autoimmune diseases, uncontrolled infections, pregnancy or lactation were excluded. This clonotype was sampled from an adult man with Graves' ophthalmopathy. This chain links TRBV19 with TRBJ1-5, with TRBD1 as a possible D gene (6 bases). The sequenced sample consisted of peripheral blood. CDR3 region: CASSIQPGGNQPQHF. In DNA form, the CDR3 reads TGTGCCAGTAGTATACAACCAGGGGGCAATCAGCCCCAGCATTTT.